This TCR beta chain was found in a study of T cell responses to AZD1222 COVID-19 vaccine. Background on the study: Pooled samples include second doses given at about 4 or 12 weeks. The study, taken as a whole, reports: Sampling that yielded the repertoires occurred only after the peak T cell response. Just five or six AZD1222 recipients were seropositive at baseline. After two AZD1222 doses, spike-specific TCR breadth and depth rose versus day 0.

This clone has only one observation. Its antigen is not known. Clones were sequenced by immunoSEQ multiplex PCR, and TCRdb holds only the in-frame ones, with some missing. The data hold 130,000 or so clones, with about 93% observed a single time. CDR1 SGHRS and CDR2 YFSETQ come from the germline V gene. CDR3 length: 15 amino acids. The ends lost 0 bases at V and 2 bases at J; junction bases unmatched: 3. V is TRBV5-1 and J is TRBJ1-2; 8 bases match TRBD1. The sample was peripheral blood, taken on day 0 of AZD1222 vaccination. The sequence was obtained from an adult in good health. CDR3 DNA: TGCGCCAGCAGCTTGGACTGGACAGGGAACTATGGCTACACCTTC. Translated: CASSLDWTGNYGYTF.